This entry concerns a single TCR beta chain. Its target antigen remains unknown. No base qualities exist here, and no much larger clone lies one base off it. These data come from a study of cytomegalovirus exposure and HLA in healthy donors (dated by TCRdb to the late 2010s). For context, the study as a whole: In an earlier analysis of approximately 640 of the donors, 250 to 350 Gb of sequence data and 100 million or so unique TCR beta sequences from roughly 190 million T cells were reported. An early release that covered fewer than 800 HLA-typed donors contained approximately 320 gigabases of sequencing data and around 85 million unique TCR sequences. Among the 398 genotyped donors, more than 70% belonged to the genetic ancestry cluster associated with self-reported Caucasian donors. The study aimed to test whether signatures of past pathogen exposure could be identified by cataloging public T cell receptors. The study used immunosequencing to profile the T cell repertoires of 600 to 850 subjects and linked those repertoires to cytomegalovirus serostatus. Besides the first cohort of hundreds of subjects, a separate validation cohort made up of roughly 120 different subjects was used. High-throughput TCR immunosequencing, statistical association of individual TCRs with disease status, and machine learning were combined to predict cytomegalovirus infection status. A later analysis re-examined previously published TCR beta repertoires from hundreds of donors and added high-resolution HLA genotyping to investigate patterns of TCR occurrence. Rather than drawing on any new phenotypic data, the later analysis identified candidate immune exposures from TCR beta sequences and the way those sequences occurred across donors. An earlier analysis of several hundred of the donors applied high-throughput TCR beta sequencing to assess whether each TCR beta V gene segment acted as functional or pseudogenic. Donor age, sex, ethnicity and CMV serostatus were collected together with the repertoire data. In a later genetic analysis, genome-wide SNP genotypes for about 55% of the 666 donors were used, and that subset was treated as a discovery cohort. All discovery cohort repertoires had been generated on a single sequencing platform. HLA typing included class I and class II loci at four-digit resolution. The number of typed donors differed by locus: about 620-630 for A, B, C, DRB1 and DQB1; 522 for DQA1; 606 for DPA1; and around 470 for DPB1. Because of strong linkage in the cohort, 5 or 6 DR-DQ haplotypes were treated as single units for association and clustering. Across some 400 genotyped donors of the cohort, an average of approximately 240,000 unique TCR beta nucleotide sequences per donor were sequenced, and roughly 20% of those sequences were non-productive. The research as a whole found: In a later analysis, some 18,000 TCR beta sequences were associated with specific HLA alleles at a false discovery rate of 0.05. Across donors, most TCR sequences were observed very rarely, whereas some public TCRs were present in many individuals. Because the 87-base-pair reads could not distinguish some IMGT-functional V segments, including TRBV6-2 and TRBV6-3, those segments were excluded. A further reported finding was that TCR beta sequences accurately predicted the HLA-A and HLA-B alleles for most subjects in the first cohort. A later analysis found that TCR association rates varied across HLA loci, with DRB1 alleles showing the most associated TCRs and HLA-C alleles the fewest. The earlier analysis of approximately 560 of the donors excluded some 15 rarely observed V segments, including chromosome 9 orphons, because counts were too low. The presence/absence analyses assumed that sequencing depth was roughly uniform across donors, and that assumption may not be true. Linkage disequilibrium might explain the correlated functional status among segregating V segments, but an unknown experimental factor could not be ruled out. An association between a missense DCLRE1C variant and V-gene and J-gene trimming of TCR beta chains was found in a later genetic analysis and replicated in an independent cohort. The authors suggested that the approach could potentially be generalized to other disease states and immunological phenotypes. Broadly in line with IMGT annotations, most TCR beta V segments showed up in productive rearrangements about 90% or about 30% of the time in an earlier analysis of 587 of the donors. In the study, approximately 160 TCR beta chains were listed as associated with cytomegalovirus. HLA typing was unavailable for some donors at each locus, so association tests used only the typed subset. When HLA alleles, especially DR and DQ, strongly co-occurred, attributing TCR associations to individual alleles was difficult. The sequencing pipeline was judged likely to have produced a cluster of highly shared sequence variants as a technical artifact. CMV serostatus was the only immune exposure information available for the cohort. In both the original and validation cohorts, the classifier was reported to diagnose cytomegalovirus status with high specificity and sensitivity. A later analysis found that HLA-associated TCR beta chains were more clonally expanded and had lower generation probabilities than equally common non-associated chains. A later analysis reported that several top co-occurrence clusters appeared linked to parvovirus B19, influenza, CMV and Epstein-Barr virus. According to a later genetic analysis, donors in an Asian-associated ancestry cluster had fewer N-insertions in productive TCRs than the approximately 710-donor mean. A few of the identified cytomegalovirus-associated TCR beta chains were confirmed in vitro to be specific for cytomegalovirus antigens. A later analysis found that most CMV-associated TCR beta chains appeared HLA-restricted, with HLA associations seemingly driven largely by CMV exposure. This cohort had only TCR beta chains sequenced, and the lack of alpha or paired-chain data limited which features could be detected.

Receptor amplification or capture employed the immunoSEQ multiplex PCR assay. A mixture of 60 forward primers for TCR Vbeta segments and 13 reverse primers for TCR Jbeta segments was used in the multiplex PCR. A multiplex PCR assay on genomic DNA amplified the CDR3 region of rearranged TCR beta genes. The amplified TCR beta libraries were sequenced on the Illumina HiSeq System as 87-base-pair reads. The original methods were these. Across the 640 or so repertoires, a later analysis counted 80 million or so unique TCR beta chains, some 11 million of which were shared by at least two donors. A nearest-neighbor algorithm error-corrected the raw reads and collapsed the reads into unique sequences, merging closely related sequences to remove PCR and sequencing errors. V, D and J gene segments were assigned by aligning CDR3 sequences to IMGT reference sequences. For a sequence to be retained, a match of at least six nucleotides was required to both a V gene segment and a J gene segment. Rearrangements were called productive when the CDR3 lacked stop codons and stayed in frame with V and J; all others were non-productive. CDR3 was defined by IMGT convention, running from the second conserved V-encoded cysteine to the conserved J-encoded phenylalanine. Sequences without an unambiguous match to a single V gene segment were excluded from the earlier analysis of 500 to 700 of the donors. An earlier analysis of under 750 of the donors called V segments functional above 56.7% productive rearrangements and segregating when the between-donor standard deviation exceeded 5%. To diagnose cytomegalovirus status from the catalog of TCR beta chain sequences, a statistical classification framework was built. In a later analysis, V and J genes were assigned by comparing TCR nucleotide sequences against IMGT/GENE-DB human TR gene sequences. In a later analysis, CDR3 sequences and most-parsimonious VDJ recombination scenarios were assigned using the TCRdist pipeline. In a later analysis, each TCR beta chain was defined by its CDR3 amino acid sequence together with its V-gene family, and reads without a unique V-gene family were excluded. A later analysis removed 500 to 650 highly shared, low-generation-probability nucleotide sequences to deal with suspected cross-contamination and a sequencing artifact. In a later analysis, a clonal expansion index was calculated for each public chain from normalized within-repertoire ranks of inferred template counts. A later analysis computed generation probabilities with a VDJ recombination model fitted to out-of-frame rearrangements, and checked the results against IGoR. Hypergeometric tests were used in a later analysis to score TCR-TCR, TCR-HLA and TCR-CMV co-occurrence, with a repertoire-size bias correction applied to the TCR pairs. To estimate false discovery rates, a later analysis permuted the HLA or CMV assignments 20 times. In a later analysis, co-occurring TCRs were grouped with DBSCAN, and TCRdist sequence similarity was added when clustering was performed within HLA-allele-positive subsets. Repertoires with fewer than 30,000 or more than 120,000 public chains were left out of co-occurrence clustering, as were about five repertoires with anomalous nucleotide sharing. This immuneACCESS table, as held by TCRdb, lists in-frame sequences with V and J called but not all clones. Of the missing ones, under half trace to an unresolved V gene in checked studies; the others have no known cause. V, J and clone size derive from that table, while D and trimming were established from the DNA sequence. The sample table lists approximately 140,000 clones, approximately 80% of them with a count of one. The ten largest clones capture around 0.7% of the sample.

CDR1 and CDR2, looked up from the germline V gene, are MDHEN and SYDVKM. Inclusive of the bounding cysteine and phenylalanine, the CDR3 is 18 residues long. Just the 54-base CDR3 DNA is kept, in frame starting at base 1. V and J are truncated by 2 bases and 1 base respectively, leaving an intervening sequence of 18 bases. The cohort consisted of 600 or so healthy bone marrow donors. At the time of sampling, all cohort members were nominally healthy, though unrecorded immune exposures were likely present. The donor tested CMV seronegative, placing the donor among the 350 to 400 seronegative members of the cohort. Every donor gave a peripheral blood sample, and the peripheral blood mononuclear cells from that sample were used for TCR beta sequencing. The Qiagen DNeasy Blood Extraction Kit was used to extract genomic DNA from the blood cell samples.

Rearrangement joined TRBV28 to TRBJ1-5; the D segment cannot be called with confidence. Sequences were obtained from PBMCs. This sequence was found in a man between 18 and 35 years old in good health and CMV-seronegative. The nucleotides are TGTGCCAGCAGTTTAAATCCTTTTGGCAAGCGGAGCAATCAGCCCCAGCATTTT. Its protein reads: CASSLNPFGKRSNQPQHF.